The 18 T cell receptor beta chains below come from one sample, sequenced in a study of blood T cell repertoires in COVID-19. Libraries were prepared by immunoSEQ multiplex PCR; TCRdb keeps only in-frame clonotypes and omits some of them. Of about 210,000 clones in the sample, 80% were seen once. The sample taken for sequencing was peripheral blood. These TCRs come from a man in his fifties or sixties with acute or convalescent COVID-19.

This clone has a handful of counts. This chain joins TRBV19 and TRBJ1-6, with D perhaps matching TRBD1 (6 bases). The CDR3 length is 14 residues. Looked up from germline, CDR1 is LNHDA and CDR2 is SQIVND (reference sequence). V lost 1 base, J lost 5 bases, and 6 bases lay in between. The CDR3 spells CASSIGTDNSPLHF. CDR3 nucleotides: TGTGCCAGTAGTATAGGGACAGATAATTCACCCCTCCACTTT.

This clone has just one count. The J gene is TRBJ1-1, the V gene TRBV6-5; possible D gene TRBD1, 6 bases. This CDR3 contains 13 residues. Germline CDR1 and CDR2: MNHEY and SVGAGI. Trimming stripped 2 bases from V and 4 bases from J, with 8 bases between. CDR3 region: CASSYRGSTEAFF. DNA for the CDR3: TGTGCCAGCAGTTACAGGGGGAGCACTGAAGCTTTCTTT.

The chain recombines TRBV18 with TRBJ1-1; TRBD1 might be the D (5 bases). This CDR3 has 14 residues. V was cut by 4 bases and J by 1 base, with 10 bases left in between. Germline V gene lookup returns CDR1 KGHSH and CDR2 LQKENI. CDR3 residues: CASSRQSENTEAFF. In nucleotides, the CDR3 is TGTGCCAGCTCACGACAGAGCGAGAACACTGAAGCTTTCTTT.

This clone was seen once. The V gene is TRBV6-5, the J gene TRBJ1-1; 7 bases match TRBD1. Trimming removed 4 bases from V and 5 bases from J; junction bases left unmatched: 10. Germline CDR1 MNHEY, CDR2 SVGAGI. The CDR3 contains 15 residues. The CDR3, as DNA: TGTGCCAGCAGTTCACGACAGGGCCAAAATACTGAAGCTTTCTTT. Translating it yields CASSSRQGQNTEAFF.

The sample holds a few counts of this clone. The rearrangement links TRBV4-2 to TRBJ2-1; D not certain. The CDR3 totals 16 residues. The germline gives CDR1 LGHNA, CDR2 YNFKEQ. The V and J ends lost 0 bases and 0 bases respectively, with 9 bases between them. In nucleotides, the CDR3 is TGTGCCAGCAGCCAAGATCTTGGCCTCTCCTACAATGAGCAGTTCTTC. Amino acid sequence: CASSQDLGLSYNEQFF.

The CDR3 coding sequence is TGTGCCAGCAGCCACATTCCCCGGACAGGGGGCCACATGAACACTGAAGCTTTCTTT. As protein: CASSHIPRTGGHMNTEAFF. The chain has TRBV3-1 (or the pseudogene TRBV3-2) and TRBJ1-1, with 11 bases lining up with TRBD1. V shed 3 bases, J shed 0 bases, and the junction held 12 bases outside the gene matches. Germline CDR1 and CDR2: LGHDT and YNNKEL (reference sequence). This CDR3 has 19 residues.

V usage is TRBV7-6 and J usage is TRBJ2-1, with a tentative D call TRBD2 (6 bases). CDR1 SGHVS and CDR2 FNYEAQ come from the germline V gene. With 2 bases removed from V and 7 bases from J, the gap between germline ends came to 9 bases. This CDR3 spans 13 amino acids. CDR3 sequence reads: CASSLRTTNEQFF. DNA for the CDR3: TGTGCCAGCAGCTTAAGGACTACAAATGAGCAGTTCTTC. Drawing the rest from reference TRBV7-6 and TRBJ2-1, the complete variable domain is GAGVSQSPRYKVTKRGQDVALRCDPISGHVSLYWYRQALGQGPEFLTYFNYEAQQDKSGLPNDRFSAERPEGSISTLTIQRTEQRDSAMYRCASSLRTTNEQFFGPGTRLTVL.

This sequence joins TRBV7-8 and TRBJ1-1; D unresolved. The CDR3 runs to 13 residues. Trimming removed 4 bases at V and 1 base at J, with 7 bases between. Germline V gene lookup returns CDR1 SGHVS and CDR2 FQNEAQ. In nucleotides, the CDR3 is TGTGCCAGCAGCTCCAACACGAACACTGAAGCTTTCTTT. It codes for CASSSNTNTEAFF.

The CDR3 DNA is TGTGCCACCAGTGATCCCGGGACAGGGGGTTATGAGCAGTACTTC. This translates into CATSDPGTGGYEQYF. The rearrangement links TRBV24-1 to TRBJ2-7; 11 positions agree with TRBD1. With 3 bases clipped from V and 7 bases from J, the junction kept 7 bases outside the gene matches. The CDR3 spans 15 residues. Germline lookup yields CDR1 KGHDR and CDR2 SFDVKD.

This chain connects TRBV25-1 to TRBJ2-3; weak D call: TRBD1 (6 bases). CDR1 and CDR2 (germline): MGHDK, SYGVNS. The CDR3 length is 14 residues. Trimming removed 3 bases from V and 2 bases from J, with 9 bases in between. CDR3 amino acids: CASSDYRVTDTQYF. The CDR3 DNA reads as TGTGCCAGCAGTGACTACAGGGTCACAGATACGCAGTATTTT. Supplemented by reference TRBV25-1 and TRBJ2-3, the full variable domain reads EADIYQTPRYLVIGTGKKITLECSQTMGHDKMYWYQQDPGMELHLIHYSYGVNSTEKGDLSSESTVSRIRTEHFPLTLESARPSHTSQYLCASSDYRVTDTQYFGPGTRLTVL.

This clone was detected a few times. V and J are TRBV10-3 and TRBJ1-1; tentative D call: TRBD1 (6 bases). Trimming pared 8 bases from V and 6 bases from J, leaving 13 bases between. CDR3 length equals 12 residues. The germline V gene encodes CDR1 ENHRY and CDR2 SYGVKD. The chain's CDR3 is CAIGGGVAEAFF. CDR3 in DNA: TGTGCCATCGGTGGGGGCGTCGCTGAAGCTTTCTTT.

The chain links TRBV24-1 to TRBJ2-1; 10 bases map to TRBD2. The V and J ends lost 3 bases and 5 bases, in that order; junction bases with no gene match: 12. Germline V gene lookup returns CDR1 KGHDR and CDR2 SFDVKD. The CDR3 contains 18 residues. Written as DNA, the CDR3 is TGTGCCACCAGTGATACCGCCATAGCGGGGGGATCTAACAATGAGCAGTTCTTC. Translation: CATSDTAIAGGSNNEQFF.

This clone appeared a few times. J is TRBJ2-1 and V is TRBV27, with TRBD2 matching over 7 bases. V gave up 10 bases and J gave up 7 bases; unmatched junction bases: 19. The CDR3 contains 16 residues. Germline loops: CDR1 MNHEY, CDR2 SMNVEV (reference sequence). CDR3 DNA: TGTGCCACCACGCCCGAGACGGGAGGTTTTTTTAATGAGCAGTTCTTC. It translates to CATTPETGGFFNEQFF.

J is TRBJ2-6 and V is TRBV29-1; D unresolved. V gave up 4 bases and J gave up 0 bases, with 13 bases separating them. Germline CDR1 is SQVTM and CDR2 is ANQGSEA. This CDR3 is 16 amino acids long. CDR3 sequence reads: CSVALGGSSGANVLTF. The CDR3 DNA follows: TGCAGCGTTGCCCTTGGCGGAAGCTCTGGGGCCAACGTCCTGACTTTC.

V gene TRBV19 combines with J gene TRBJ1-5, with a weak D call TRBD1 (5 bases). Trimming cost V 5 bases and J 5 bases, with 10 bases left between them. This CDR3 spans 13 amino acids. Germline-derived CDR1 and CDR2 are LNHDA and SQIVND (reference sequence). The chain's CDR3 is CASSLGGHQPQHF. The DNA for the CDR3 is TGTGCCAGTAGTTTGGGGGGTCATCAGCCCCAGCATTTT. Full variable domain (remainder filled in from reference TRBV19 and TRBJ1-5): DGGITQSPKYLFRKEGQNVTLSCEQNLNHDAMYWYRQDPGQGLRLIYYSQIVNDFQKGDIAEGYSVSREKKESFPLTVTSAQKNPTAFYLCASSLGGHQPQHFGDGTRLSIL.

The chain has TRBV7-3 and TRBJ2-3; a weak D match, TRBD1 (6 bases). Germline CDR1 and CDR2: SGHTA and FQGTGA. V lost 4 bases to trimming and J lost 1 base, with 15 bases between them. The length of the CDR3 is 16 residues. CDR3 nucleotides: TGTGCCAGCAGCTCCGGCGCAGGGGCGGGCACAGATACGCAGTATTTT. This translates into CASSSGAGAGTDTQYF.

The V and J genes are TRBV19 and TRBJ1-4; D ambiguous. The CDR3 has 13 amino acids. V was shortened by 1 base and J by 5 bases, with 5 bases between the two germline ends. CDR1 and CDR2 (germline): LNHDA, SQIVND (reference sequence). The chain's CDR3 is CASSIALNEKLFF. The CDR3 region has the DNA TGTGCCAGTAGTATAGCCTTGAATGAAAAACTGTTTTTT.

Written as DNA, the CDR3 is TGTGCCAGCAGCCACAGGGGGACCAATGAAAAACTGTTTTTT. Translated: CASSHRGTNEKLFF. The chain recombines TRBV11-1 with TRBJ1-4; 8 bases align to TRBD1. There are 14 residues in the CDR3. Germline-derived CDR1 and CDR2 are SGHAT and FQDESV (reference sequence). V was pared by 5 bases and J by 5 bases, with 4 bases of the junction left unmatched.